This T cell receptor (beta chain) was identified in a study of cytomegalovirus exposure and HLA in healthy donors. Germline values: CDR1 MNHEY, CDR2 SVGAGI. The CDR3 has 16 amino acids. The V and J ends lost 1 base and 6 bases, in that order; junction bases with no gene match: 9. Only in-frame clones appear in the TCRdb table, and some are missing; sequencing was by immunoSEQ multiplex PCR. Of about 160,000 clones detected, about 90% appear once; the ten largest clones hold 9% to 12%. Source material: PBMCs. The TCR originated in a woman younger than 35 in good health and CMV-seropositive. The V gene is TRBV6-5, the J gene TRBJ2-7; 10 bases match TRBD2. In nucleotides, the CDR3 is TGTGCCAGCAGTTACTGGGCTTCTAGCGGGAGAGGCGAGCAGTACTTC. This encodes CASSYWASSGRGEQYF.